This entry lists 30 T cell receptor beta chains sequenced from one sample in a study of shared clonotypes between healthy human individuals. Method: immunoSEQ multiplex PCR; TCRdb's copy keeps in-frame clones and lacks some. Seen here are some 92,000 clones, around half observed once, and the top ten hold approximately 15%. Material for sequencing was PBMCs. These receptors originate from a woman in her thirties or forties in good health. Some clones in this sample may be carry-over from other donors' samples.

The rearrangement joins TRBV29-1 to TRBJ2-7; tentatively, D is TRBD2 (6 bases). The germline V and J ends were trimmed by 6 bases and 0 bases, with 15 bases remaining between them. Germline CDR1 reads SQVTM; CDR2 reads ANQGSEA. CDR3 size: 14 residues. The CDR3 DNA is TGCAGCGTGTCCGGGACTCCTAGCTCCTACGAGCAGTACTTC. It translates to CSVSGTPSSYEQYF.

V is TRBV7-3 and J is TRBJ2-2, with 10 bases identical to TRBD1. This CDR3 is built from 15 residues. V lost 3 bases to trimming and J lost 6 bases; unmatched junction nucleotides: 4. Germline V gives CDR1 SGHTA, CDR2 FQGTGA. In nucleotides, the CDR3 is TGTGCCAGCAGCTTCGTCGGGACAGGGGCCGGGGAGCTGTTTTTT. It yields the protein CASSFVGTGAGELFF.

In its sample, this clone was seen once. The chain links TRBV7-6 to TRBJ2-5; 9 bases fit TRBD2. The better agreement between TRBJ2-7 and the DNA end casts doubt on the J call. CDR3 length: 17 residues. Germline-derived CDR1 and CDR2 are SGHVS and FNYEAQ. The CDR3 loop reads CASSLSLSLAGPYEQYF. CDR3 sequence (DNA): TGTGCCAGCAGCTTAAGTTTGTCGCTAGCGGGGCCCTACGAGCAGTACTTC.

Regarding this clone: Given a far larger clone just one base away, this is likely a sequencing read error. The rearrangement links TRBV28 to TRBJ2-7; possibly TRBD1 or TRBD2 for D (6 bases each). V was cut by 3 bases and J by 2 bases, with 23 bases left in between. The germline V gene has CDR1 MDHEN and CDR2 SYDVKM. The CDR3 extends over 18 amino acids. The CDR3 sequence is CASSFWTVELAFPYEQYF. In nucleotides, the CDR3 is TGTGCCAGCAGTTTCTGGACAGTGGAACTAGCTTTTCCCTACGAGCAGTACTTC. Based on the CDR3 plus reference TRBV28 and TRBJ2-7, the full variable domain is DVKVTQSSRYLVKRTGEKVFLECVQDMDHENMFWYRQDPGLGLRLIYFSYDVKMKEKGDIPEGYSVSREKKERFSLILESASTNQTSMYLCASSFWTVELAFPYEQYFGPGTRLTVT.

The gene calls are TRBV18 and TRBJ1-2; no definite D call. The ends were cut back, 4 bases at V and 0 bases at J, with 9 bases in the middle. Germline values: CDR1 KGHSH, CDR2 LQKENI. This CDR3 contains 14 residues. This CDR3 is CASSQEGANYGYTF. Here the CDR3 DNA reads TGTGCCAGCTCACAGGAGGGAGCTAACTATGGCTACACCTTC.

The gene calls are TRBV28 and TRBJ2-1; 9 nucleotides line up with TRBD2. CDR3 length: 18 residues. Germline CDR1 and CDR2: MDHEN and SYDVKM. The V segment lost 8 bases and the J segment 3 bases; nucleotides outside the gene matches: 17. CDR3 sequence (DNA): TGTGCCAGCGCCAGGCAGGGGCCCGGTAGCGGGGGCTACAATGAGCAGTTCTTC. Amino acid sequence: CASARQGPGSGGYNEQFF.

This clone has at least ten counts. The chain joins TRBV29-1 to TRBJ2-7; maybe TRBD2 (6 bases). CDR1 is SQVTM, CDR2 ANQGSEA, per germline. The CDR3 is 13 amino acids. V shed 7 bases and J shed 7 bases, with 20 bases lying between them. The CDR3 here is CSAYLGGVGEQYF. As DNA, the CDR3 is TGCAGCGCCTACTTGGGCGGGGTGGGGGAGCAGTACTTC.

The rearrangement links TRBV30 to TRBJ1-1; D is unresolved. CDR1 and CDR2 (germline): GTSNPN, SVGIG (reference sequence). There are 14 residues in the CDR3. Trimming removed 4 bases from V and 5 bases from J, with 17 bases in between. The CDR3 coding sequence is TGTGCCTGGACTGTACAAATCCGCGGGACTGAAGCTTTCTTT. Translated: CAWTVQIRGTEAFF. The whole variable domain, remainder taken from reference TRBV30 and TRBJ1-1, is SQTIHQWPATLVQPVGSPLSLECTVEGTSNPNLYWYRQAAGRGLQLLFYSVGIGQISSEVPQNLSASRPQDRQFILSSKKLLLSDSGFYLCAWTVQIRGTEAFFGQGTRLTVV.

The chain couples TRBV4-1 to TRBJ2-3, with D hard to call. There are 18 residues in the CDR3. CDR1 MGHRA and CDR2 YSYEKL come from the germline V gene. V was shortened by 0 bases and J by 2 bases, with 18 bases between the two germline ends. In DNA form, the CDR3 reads TGCGCCAGCAGCCAAGATCTGGCTCTAGTGAGCACCACAGATACGCAGTATTTT. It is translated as CASSQDLALVSTTDTQYF.

In DNA, the CDR3 is TGTGCCAGCAGCTTGGACAGGTCAGAGACCCAGTACTTC. This gives the protein CASSLDRSETQYF. This chain links TRBV7-9 with TRBJ2-5; 7 bases align to TRBD1. Unmatched junction bases numbered 2, after V lost 3 bases and J lost 4 bases. The CDR3 runs 13 residues. CDR1 and CDR2 from the germline V gene are SEHNR and FQNEAQ (reference sequence). Together with reference TRBV7-9 and TRBJ2-5, the CDR3 gives the full variable domain: DTGVSQNPRHKITKRGQNVTFRCDPISEHNRLYWYRQTLGQGPEFLTYFQNEAQLEKSRLLSDRFSAERPKGSFSTLEIQRTEQGDSAMYLCASSLDRSETQYFGPGTRLLVL.

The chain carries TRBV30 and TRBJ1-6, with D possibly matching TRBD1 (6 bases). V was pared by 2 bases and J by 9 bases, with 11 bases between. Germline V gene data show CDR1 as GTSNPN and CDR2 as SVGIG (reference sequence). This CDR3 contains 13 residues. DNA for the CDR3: TGTGCCTGGAGTTCAGGGGTGCGTTCACCCCTCCACTTT. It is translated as CAWSSGVRSPLHF.

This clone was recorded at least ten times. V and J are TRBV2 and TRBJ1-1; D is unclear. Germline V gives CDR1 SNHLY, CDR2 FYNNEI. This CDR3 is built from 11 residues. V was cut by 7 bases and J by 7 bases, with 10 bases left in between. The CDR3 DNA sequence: TGTGCCAGCACGAGGCAAGTTGAAGCTTTCTTT. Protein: CASTRQVEAFF. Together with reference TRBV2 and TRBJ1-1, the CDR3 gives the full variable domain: EPEVTQTPSHQVTQMGQEVILRCVPISNHLYFYWYRQILGQKVEFLVSFYNNEISEKSEIFDDQFSVERPDGSNFTLKIRSTKLEDSAMYFCASTRQVEAFFGQGTRLTVV.

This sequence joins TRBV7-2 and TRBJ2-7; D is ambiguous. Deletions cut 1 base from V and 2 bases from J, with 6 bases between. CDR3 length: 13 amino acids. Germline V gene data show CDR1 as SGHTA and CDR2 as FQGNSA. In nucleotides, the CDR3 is TGTGCCAGCAGCTTAGTTCGTACCTACGAGCAGTACTTC. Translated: CASSLVRTYEQYF.

The CDR3: CASSPLPSGRVGTQYF. The CDR3 DNA reads as TGTGCCAGTAGTCCGCTGCCTAGCGGGAGAGTGGGGACCCAGTACTTC. This chain joins TRBV19 and TRBJ2-5; 10 nucleotides match TRBD2. Looked up from germline, CDR1 is LNHDA and CDR2 is SQIVND (reference sequence). With V trimmed by 5 bases and J by 7 bases, 13 bases remained unmatched. The CDR3 is 16 residues long.

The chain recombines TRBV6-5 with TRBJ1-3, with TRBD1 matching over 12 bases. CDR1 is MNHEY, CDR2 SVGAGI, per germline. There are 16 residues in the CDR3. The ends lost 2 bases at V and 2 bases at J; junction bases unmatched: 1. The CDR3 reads CASSYGTGGPGNTIYF. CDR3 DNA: TGTGCCAGCAGTTACGGGACAGGGGGCCCTGGAAACACCATATATTTT.

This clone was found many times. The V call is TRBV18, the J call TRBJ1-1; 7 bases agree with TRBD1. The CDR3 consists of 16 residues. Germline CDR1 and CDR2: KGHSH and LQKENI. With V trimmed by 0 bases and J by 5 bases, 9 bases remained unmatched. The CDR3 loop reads CASSPPVTGAGTEAFF. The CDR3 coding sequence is TGTGCCAGCTCACCACCGGTTACAGGGGCCGGAACTGAAGCTTTCTTT.

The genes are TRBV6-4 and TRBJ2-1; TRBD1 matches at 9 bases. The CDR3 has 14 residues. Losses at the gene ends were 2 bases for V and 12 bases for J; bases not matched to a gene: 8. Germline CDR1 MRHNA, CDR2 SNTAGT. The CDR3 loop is CASSDGQGYEGQFF. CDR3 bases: TGTGCCAGCAGTGACGGACAGGGGTACGAGGGGCAGTTCTTC.

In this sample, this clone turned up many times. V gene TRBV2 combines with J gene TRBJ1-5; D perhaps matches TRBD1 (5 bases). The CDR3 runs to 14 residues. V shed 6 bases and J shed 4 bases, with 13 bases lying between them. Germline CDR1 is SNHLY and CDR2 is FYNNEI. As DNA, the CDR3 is TGTGCCAGCAGCCCCGGCGGGACGAATCAGCCCCAGCATTTT. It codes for CASSPGGTNQPQHF.

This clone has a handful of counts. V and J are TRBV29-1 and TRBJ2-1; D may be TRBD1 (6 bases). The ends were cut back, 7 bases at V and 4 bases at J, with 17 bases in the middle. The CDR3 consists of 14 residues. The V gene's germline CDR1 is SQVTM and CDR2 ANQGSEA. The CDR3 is CSGTGQIDYNEQFF. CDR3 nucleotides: TGCAGCGGGACCGGACAGATTGATTACAATGAGCAGTTCTTC.

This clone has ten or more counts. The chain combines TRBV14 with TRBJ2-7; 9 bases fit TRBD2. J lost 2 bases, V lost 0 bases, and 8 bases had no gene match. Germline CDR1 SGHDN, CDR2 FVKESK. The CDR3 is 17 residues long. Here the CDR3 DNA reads TGTGCCAGCAGCCAAGAAGAAAGGGCTAGCGGGACCTACGAGCAGTACTTC. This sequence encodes CASSQEERASGTYEQYF.

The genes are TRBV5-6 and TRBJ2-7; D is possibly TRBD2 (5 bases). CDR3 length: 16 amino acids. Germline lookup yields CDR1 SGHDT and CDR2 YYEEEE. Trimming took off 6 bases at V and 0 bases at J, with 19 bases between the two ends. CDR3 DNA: TGTGCCAGCACCCGTTTAACCAGCGGAACCTCCTACGAGCAGTACTTC. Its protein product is CASTRLTSGTSYEQYF. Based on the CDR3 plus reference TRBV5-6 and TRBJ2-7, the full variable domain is DAGVTQSPTHLIKTRGQQVTLRCSPKSGHDTVSWYQQALGQGPQFIFQYYEEEERQRGNFPDRFSGHQFPNYSSELNVNALLLGDSALYLCASTRLTSGTSYEQYFGPGTRLTVT.

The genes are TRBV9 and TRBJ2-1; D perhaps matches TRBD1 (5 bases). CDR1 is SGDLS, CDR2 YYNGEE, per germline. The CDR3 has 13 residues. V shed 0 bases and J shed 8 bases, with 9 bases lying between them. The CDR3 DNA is TGTGCCAGCAGCGTAGCTCAGGGCTATGAGCAGTTCTTC. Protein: CASSVAQGYEQFF.

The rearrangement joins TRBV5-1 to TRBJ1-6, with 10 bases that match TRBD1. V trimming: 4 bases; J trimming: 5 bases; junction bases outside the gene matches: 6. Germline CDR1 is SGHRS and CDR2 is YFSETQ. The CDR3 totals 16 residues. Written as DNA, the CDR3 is TGCGCCAGCAGCGCAGGGACAGGGGCGGATAATTCACCCCTCCACTTT. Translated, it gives CASSAGTGADNSPLHF.

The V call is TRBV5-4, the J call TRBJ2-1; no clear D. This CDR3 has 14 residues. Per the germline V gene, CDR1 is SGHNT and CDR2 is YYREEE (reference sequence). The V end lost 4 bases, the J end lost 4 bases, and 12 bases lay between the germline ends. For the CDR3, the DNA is TGTGCCAGCAGCCTGAGAAACCAATACAATGAGCAGTTCTTC. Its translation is CASSLRNQYNEQFF.

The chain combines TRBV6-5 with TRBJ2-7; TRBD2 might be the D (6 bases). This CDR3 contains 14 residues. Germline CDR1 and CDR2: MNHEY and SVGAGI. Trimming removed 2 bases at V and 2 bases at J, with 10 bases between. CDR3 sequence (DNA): TGTGCCAGCAGTTACGGGCGGGGCGCCTACGAGCAGTACTTC. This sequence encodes CASSYGRGAYEQYF.

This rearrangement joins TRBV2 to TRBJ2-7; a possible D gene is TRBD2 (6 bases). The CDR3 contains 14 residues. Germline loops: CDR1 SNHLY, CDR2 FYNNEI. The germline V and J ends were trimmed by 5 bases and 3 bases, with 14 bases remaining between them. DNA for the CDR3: TGTGCCAGCAGTTACTACGGGAGAGGCTACGAGCAGTACTTC. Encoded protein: CASSYYGRGYEQYF.

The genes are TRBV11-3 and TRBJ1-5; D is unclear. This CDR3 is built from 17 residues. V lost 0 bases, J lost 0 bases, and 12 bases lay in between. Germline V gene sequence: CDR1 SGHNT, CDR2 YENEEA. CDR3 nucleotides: TGTGCCAGCAGCTTAGAAATGGCGGAGATTAGCAATCAGCCCCAGCATTTT. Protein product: CASSLEMAEISNQPQHF.

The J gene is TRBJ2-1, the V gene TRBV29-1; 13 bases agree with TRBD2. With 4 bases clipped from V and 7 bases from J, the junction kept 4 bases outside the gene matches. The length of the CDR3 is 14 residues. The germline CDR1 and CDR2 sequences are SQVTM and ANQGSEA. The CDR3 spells CSVAGLAGVNEQFF. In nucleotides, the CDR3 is TGCAGCGTTGCTGGACTAGCGGGGGTTAATGAGCAGTTCTTC.

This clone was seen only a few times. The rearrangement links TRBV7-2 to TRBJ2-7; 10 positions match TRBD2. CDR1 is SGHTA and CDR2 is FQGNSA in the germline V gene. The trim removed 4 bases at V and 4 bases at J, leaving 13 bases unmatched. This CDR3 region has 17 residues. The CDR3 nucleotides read TGTGCCAGCAGCTCAGCACCATATAGCGGGAGGAGGTACGAGCAGTACTTC. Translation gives CASSSAPYSGRRYEQYF.

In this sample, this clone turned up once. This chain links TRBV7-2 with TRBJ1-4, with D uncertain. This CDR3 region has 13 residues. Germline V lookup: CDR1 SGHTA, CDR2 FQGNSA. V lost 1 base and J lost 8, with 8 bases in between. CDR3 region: CASSLVGPEKLFF. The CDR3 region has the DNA TGTGCCAGCAGCTTAGTGGGCCCAGAAAAACTGTTTTTT.